Sequencing of this TCR beta chain was carried out in a study of T-cell memory formation after mild COVID-19. The study, taken as a whole, reports: Pre-infection memory contained some responding clones, which suggested that cross-reactive memory had joined. Second-wave clones peaking on day 37 lacked confirmed SARS-CoV-2 specificity.

After 5'RACE with constant-segment primers, TCR alpha and TCR beta cDNA libraries carrying sample barcodes and UMIs were obtained. MiXCR, applied by TCRdb to the 5' RACE reads, yields one record per CDR3 protein. The data show 250,000 to 400,000 distinct CDR3 sequences, 14% seen once. A few counts support this clonotype. Its cognate antigen is unknown. From germline, CDR1 is PRHDT and CDR2 FYEKMQ (reference sequence). The CDR3 consists of 14 residues. Trimming removed 5 bases at V and 5 bases at J, with 15 bases between. The specimen sequenced was PBMCs or a T cell subset sorted from them (not recorded which). The source of this sequence is a man aged 18 to 29 who had mild COVID-19 (a few samples of this study predate the infection). Cell type and time point are not known. The gene calls are TRBV13 and TRBJ1-2; weak D call: TRBD1 (5 bases). The CDR3 sequence is CASSVVGAGYGYTF. Here the CDR3 DNA reads TGTGCCAGCAGCGTGGTTGGGGCTGGGTATGGCTACACCTTC.